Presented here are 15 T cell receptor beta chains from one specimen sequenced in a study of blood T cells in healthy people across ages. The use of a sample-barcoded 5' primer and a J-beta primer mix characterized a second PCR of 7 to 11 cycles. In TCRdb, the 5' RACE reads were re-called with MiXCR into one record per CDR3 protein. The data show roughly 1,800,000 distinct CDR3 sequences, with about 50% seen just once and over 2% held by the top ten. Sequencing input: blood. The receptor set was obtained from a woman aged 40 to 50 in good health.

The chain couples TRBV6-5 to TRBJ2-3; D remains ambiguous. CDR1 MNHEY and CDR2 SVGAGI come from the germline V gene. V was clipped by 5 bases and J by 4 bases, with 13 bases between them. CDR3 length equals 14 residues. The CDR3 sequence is CASSRQTVPDTQYF. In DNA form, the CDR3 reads TGTGCCAGCAGTCGTCAAACGGTCCCAGATACGCAGTATTTT.

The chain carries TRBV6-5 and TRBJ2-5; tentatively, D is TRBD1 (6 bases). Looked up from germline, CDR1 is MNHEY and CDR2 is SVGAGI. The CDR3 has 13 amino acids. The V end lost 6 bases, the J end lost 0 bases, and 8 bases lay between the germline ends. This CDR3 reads CASRPGDQETQYF. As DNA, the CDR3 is TGTGCCAGCAGGCCAGGGGACCAAGAGACCCAGTACTTC.

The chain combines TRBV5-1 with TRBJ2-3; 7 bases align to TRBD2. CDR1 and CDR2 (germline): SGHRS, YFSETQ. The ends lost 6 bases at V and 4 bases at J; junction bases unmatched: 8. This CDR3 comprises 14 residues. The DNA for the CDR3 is TGCGCCAGCAAACCATGGACTAGTCCAGATACGCAGTATTTT. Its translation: CASKPWTSPDTQYF.

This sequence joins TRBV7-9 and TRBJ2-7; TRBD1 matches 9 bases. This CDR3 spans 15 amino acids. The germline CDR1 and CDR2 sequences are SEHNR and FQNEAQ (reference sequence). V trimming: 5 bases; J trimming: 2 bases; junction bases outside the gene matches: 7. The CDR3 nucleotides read TGTGCCAGCAGCACAGACCGGGACAGGGCCTACGAGCAGTACTTC. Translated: CASSTDRDRAYEQYF.

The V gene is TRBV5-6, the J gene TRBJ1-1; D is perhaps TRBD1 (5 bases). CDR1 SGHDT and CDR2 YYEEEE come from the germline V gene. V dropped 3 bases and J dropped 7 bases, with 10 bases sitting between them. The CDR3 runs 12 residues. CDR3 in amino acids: CASSWGLLEAFF. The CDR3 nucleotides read TGTGCCAGCAGCTGGGGGTTACTTGAAGCTTTCTTT.

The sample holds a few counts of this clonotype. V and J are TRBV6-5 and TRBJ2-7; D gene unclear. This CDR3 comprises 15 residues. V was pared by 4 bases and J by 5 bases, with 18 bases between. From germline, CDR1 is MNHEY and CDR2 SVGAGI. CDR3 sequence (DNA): TGTGCCAGCAGTTCCCCGCGAGGCAGGAGAGACGAGCAGTACTTC. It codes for CASSSPRGRRDEQYF.

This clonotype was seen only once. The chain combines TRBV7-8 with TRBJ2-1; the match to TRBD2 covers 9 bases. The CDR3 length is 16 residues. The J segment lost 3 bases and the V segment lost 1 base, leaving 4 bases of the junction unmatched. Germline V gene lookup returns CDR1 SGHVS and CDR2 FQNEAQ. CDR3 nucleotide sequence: TGTGCCAGCAGCTTAGAGCTAGCGGGGTTCTACAATGAGCAGTTCTTC. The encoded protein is CASSLELAGFYNEQFF.

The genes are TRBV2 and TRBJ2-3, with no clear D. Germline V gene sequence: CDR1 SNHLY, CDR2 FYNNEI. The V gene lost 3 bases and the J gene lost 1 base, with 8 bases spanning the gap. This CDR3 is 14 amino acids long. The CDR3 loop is CASSDAARTDTQYF. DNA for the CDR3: TGTGCCAGCAGTGATGCAGCCCGCACAGATACGCAGTATTTT.

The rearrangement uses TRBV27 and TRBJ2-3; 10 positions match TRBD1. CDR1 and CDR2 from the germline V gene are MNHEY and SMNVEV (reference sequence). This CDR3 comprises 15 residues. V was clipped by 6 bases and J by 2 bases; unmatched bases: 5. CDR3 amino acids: CASSKDRGNTDTQYF. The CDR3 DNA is TGTGCCAGCAGCAAGGACAGGGGGAACACAGATACGCAGTATTTT.

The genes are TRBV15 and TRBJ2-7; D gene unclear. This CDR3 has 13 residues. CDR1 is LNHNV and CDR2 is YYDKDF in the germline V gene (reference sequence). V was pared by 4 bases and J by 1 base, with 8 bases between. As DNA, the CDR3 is TGTGCCACCAGCACATTAGAATCCTACGAGCAGTACTTC. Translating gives CATSTLESYEQYF.

CDR3 sequence reads: CASIGRESEQYF. The CDR3, as DNA: TGTGCCAGCATCGGAAGAGAGAGCGAGCAGTACTTC. This rearrangement joins TRBV6-1 to TRBJ2-5; no clear D gene. The J call may be faulty, since TRBJ2-7 better matches the DNA end. This CDR3 has 12 residues. Germline-derived CDR1 and CDR2 are MNHNS and SASEGT.

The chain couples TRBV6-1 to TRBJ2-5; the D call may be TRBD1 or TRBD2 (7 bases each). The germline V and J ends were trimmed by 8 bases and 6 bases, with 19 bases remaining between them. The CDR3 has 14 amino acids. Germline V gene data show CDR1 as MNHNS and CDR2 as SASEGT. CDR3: CASGWDSGVKTQYF. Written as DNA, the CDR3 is TGTGCCAGCGGATGGGACAGCGGGGTAAAGACCCAGTACTTC.

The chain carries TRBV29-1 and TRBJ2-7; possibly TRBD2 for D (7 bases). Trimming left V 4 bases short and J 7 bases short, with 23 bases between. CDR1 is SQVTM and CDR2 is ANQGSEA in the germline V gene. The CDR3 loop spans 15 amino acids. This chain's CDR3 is CSVVDPGGFYNEQYF. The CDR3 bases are TGCAGCGTTGTGGACCCGGGGGGCTTCTACAATGAGCAGTACTTC.

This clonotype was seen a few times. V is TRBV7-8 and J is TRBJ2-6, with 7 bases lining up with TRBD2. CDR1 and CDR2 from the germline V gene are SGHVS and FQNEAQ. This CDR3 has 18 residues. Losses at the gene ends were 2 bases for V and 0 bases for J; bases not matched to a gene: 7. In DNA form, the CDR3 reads TGTGCCAGCAGCTTACGTCAGGGAGGGGTCTCTGGGGCCAACGTCCTGACTTTC. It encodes CASSLRQGGVSGANVLTF.

CDR3 sequence reads: CATSEQTSLWETQYF. CDR3 DNA: TGTGCCACCAGTGAGCAGACTAGTCTTTGGGAGACCCAGTACTTC. This chain links TRBV24-1 with TRBJ2-5; a weak D match, TRBD2 (6 bases). The germline V and J ends were trimmed by 4 bases and 5 bases, with 16 bases remaining between them. The CDR3 runs to 15 residues. Germline CDR1 reads KGHDR; CDR2 reads SFDVKD.